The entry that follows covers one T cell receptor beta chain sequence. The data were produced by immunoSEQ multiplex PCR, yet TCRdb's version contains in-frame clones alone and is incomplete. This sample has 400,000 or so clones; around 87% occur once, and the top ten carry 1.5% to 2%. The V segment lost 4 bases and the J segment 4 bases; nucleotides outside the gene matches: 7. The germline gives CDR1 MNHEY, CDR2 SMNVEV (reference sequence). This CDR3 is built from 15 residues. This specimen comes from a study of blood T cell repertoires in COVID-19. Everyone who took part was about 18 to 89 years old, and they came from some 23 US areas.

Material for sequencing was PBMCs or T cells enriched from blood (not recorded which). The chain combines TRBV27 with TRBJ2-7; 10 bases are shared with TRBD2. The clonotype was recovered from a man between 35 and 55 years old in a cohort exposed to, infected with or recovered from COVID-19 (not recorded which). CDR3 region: CASSSLAGVFYEQYF. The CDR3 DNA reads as TGTGCCAGCAGTTCCCTAGCGGGAGTTTTTTACGAGCAGTACTTC.